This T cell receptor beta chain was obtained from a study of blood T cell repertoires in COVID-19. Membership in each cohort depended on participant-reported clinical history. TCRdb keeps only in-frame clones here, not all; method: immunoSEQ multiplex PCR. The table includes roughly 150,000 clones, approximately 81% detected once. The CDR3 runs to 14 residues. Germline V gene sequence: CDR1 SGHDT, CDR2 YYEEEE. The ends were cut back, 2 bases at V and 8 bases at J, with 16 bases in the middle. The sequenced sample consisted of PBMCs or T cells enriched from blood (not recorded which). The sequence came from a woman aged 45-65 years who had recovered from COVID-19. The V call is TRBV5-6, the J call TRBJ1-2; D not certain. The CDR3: CASSFPGRADGYTF. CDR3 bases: TGTGCCAGCAGCTTCCCTGGGAGGGCTGACGGCTACACCTTC.